The rows below give T cell receptor beta chains drawn from one sample of a study of blood T cell repertoires in COVID-19. Assay used: immunoSEQ multiplex PCR; TCRdb lists only in-frame clones, some missing. The sample contains a few hundred thousand clones, roughly 77% of which appear only once. The sample was peripheral blood. These receptors were obtained from an elderly woman with acute or convalescent COVID-19. The CDR3 runs from the conserved cysteine through the conserved F or W. Each record gives: V gene, J gene, clone size, D gene, CDR3 DNA, CDR3 protein. D genes are given only for firm matches. Not every row has a clone size; where given, it reads once, few, many or a size class.

TRBV4-3	TRBJ2-2	NA	NA	TGCGCCAGCAGCCAAGATCTACTGGGGGAGCTGTTTTTT	CASSQDLLGELFF
TRBV2	TRBJ1-2	NA	NA	TGTGCCAGCAGCGTGACTGATTATGGCTACACCTTC	CASSVTDYGYTF
TRBV20-1	TRBJ2-3	NA	NA	TGCAGTGCTTCGACAGCAGATACGCAGTATTTT	CSASTADTQYF
TRBV2	TRBJ2-2	few	TRBD1	TGTGCCAGCAGCCCACAGGGGGCGAACACCGGGGAGCTGTTTTTT	CASSPQGANTGELFF
TRBV18	TRBJ1-4	NA	NA	TGTGCCAGCTCACCCGTGCCAGGGGCGAATGAAAAACTGTTTTTT	CASSPVPGANEKLFF
TRBV27	TRBJ2-7	NA	NA	TGTGCCAGCAGAAGCGGGCAGGTAGGCTTCTACGAGCAGTACTTC	CASRSGQVGFYEQYF
TRBV6-5	TRBJ2-3	NA	TRBD2	TGTGCCAGCAGGGGACTAGGGACGTTTAACGCGCAGTATTTT	CASRGLGTFNAQYF
TRBV19	TRBJ1-2	few	TRBD1	TGTGCCAGTAGTCGGAGTACAGGGGATTCTAACTATGGCTACACCTTC	CASSRSTGDSNYGYTF
TRBV5-1	TRBJ2-4	NA	TRBD1	TGCGCCAGCAGCCCGCAGCCGGACAGGGAAGACATTCAGTACTTC	CASSPQPDREDIQYF
TRBV18	TRBJ2-6	NA	NA	TGTGCCAGCTCACCAATCGATAGAGGGTTTTACTCTGGGGCCAACGTCCTGACTTTC	CASSPIDRGFYSGANVLTF
TRBV6-1	TRBJ1-5	NA	NA	TGTGCCAGCAGTGAAGCGGGACACCCCCAAAAGGCCCAGCATTTT	CASSEAGHPQKAQHF
TRBV6-4	TRBJ2-1	NA	TRBD2	TGTGCCAGCAGTCCCATCCCGGGGGGGCCGAATGAGCAGTTCTTC	CASSPIPGGPNEQFF
TRBV18	TRBJ2-5	NA	NA	TGTGCCAGCTCAAACAGCCAAGAGACCCAGTACTTC	CASSNSQETQYF
TRBV6-6	TRBJ2-1	NA	TRBD1	TGTGCCAGCAGTTACGGACAGGGGAAACGTACCCCGTTCTTC	CASSYGQGKRTPFF
TRBV12-3/TRBV12-4	TRBJ1-2	NA	TRBD1	TGTGCCAGCACCCCCGACAGGGTCGGCTACACCTTC	CASTPDRVGYTF
TRBV2	TRBJ1-3	NA	NA	TGTGCCAGCAGTGTTATTGGAGGGTCGGCCTCTGGAAACACCATATATTTT	CASSVIGGSASGNTIYF
TRBV5-1	TRBJ2-2	NA	TRBD1	TGCGCCAGCAGCTTGCGACAGGGCGGCGGGACCGGGGAGCTGTTTTTT	CASSLRQGGGTGELFF
TRBV15	TRBJ2-5	NA	TRBD1	TGTGCCACCAGCACGCGCGGACAGGGACTAGAGACCCAGTACTTC	CATSTRGQGLETQYF
TRBV10-3	TRBJ1-3	NA	NA	TGTGCCATCAGTGAGTCGGAGTTCTCTGGAAACACCATATATTTT	CAISESEFSGNTIYF
TRBV15	TRBJ1-1	NA	NA	TGTGCCACCAGCAGGAGGGTCGCCTCGGTTAACACTGAAGCTTTCTTT	CATSRRVASVNTEAFF
TRBV30	TRBJ2-3	NA	NA	TGTGCCTGGAGCGGCGGTGACGTTGAGTATTTT	CAWSGGDVEYF
TRBV5-1	TRBJ2-7	NA	TRBD2	TGCGCCAGCAGCTTGGGAGGGACTAGCGGGGGCTACGAGCAGTACTTC	CASSLGGTSGGYEQYF
TRBV5-1	TRBJ1-2	NA	TRBD1	TGCGCCAGCAGCTTGGCCGGGACAGGGGGCGAGGGCTACACCTTC	CASSLAGTGGEGYTF
TRBV18	TRBJ2-5	NA	NA	TGTGCCAGCTCGGCCAGACTCTACGGGGAGACCCAGTACTTC	CASSARLYGETQYF